The entry below gives a single T cell receptor (beta chain) sequence along with its context. With a much larger clone just one base away, this may be a read error. Germline V gene sequence: CDR1 ENHRY, CDR2 SYGVKD. CDR3 length equals 17 residues. V lost 5 bases and J lost 3; bases outside the gene matches: 12. TCR alpha and beta CDR3 regions were amplified from RNA using iRepertoire nested multiplex PCR. TCRdb reprocessed the multiplex PCR reads via MiXCR and lists one record per CDR3 protein. The top ten hold 12% of the sample, which has 400,000 or so distinct CDR3 sequences, around 45% seen once. The data originate from a study of glioma-infiltrating T cells.

The sequenced sample consisted of glioma tissue, nonneoplastic brain tissue, or PBMCs (not recorded which). The TCR sequence derives from a human donor with low-grade glioma or glioblastoma, undergoing nonglioma brain surgery, or in good health (not recorded which). This chain uses TRBV10-3 with TRBJ2-3; 9 bases agree with TRBD2. The CDR3, as DNA: TGTGCCATCAGTCAAAACGTGGCGGGAGGGACAACAGATACGCAGTATTTT. It translates to CAISQNVAGGTTDTQYF.